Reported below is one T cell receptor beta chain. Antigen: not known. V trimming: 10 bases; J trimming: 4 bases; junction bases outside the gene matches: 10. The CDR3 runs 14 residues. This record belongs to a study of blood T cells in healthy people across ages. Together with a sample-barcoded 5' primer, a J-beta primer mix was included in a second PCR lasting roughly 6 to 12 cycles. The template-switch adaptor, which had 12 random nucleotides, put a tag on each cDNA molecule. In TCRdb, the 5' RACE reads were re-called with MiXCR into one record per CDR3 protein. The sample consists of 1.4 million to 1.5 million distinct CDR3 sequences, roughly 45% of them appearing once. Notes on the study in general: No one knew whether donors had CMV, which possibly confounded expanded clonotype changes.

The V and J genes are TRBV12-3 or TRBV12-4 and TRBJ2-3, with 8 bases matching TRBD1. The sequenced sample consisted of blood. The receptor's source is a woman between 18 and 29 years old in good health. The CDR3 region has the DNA TGTGCCATGAAGACAGGGGAGAATGCAGATACGCAGTATTTT. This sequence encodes CAMKTGENADTQYF.